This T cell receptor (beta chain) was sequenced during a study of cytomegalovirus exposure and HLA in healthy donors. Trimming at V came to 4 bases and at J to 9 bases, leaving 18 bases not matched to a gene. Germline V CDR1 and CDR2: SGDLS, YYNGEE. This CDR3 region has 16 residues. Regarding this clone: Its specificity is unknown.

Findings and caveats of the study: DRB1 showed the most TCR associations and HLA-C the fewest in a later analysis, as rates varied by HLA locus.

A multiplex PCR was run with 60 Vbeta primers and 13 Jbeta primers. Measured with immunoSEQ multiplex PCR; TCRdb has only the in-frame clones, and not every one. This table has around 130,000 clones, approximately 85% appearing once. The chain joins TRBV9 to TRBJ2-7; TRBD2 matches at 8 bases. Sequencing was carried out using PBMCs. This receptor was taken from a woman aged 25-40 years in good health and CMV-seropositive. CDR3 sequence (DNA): TGTGCCAGCAGCCCCCTGTCCGGGACCCTCGGGGGGGGGCAGTACTTC. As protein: CASSPLSGTLGGGQYF. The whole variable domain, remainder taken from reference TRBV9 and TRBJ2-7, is DSGVTQTPKHLITATGQRVTLRCSPRSGDLSVYWYQQSLDQGLQFLIQYYNGEERAKGNILERFSAQQFPDLHSELNLSSLELGDSALYFCASSPLSGTLGGGQYFGPGTRLTVT.